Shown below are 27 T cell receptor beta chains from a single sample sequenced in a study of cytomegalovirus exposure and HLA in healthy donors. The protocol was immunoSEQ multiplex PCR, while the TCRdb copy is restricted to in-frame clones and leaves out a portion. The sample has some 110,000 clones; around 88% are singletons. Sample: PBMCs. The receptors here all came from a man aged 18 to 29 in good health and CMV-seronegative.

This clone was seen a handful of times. CDR3 coding DNA: TGCGCCAGCAGCTCACAGGGGGTCCAAGAGACCCAGTACTTC. It encodes CASSSQGVQETQYF. The J gene is TRBJ2-5, the V gene TRBV5-1; 8 bases agree with TRBD1. The CDR3 totals 14 residues. Germline CDR1 reads SGHRS; CDR2 reads YFSETQ. Unmatched junction bases numbered 2, after V lost 3 bases and J lost 1 base.

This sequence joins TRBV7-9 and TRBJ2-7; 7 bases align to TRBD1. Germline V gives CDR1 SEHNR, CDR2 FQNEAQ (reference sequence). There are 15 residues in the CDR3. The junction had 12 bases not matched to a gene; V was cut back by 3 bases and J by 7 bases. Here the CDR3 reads CASSFGTASAGEQYF. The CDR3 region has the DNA TGTGCCAGCAGCTTTGGGACAGCATCCGCCGGAGAGCAGTACTTC.

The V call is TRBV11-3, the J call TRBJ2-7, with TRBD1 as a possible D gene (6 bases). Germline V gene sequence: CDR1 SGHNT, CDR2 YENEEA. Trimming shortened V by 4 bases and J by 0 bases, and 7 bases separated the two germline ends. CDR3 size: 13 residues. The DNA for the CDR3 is TGTGCCAGCAGCTCCAGGGGCTCCTACGAGCAGTACTTC. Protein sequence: CASSSRGSYEQYF.

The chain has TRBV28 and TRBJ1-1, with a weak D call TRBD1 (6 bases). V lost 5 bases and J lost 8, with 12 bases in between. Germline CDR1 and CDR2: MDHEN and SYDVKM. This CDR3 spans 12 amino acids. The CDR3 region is CASSRMGAEAFF. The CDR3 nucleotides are TGTGCCAGCAGTCGCATGGGGGCGGAAGCTTTCTTT.

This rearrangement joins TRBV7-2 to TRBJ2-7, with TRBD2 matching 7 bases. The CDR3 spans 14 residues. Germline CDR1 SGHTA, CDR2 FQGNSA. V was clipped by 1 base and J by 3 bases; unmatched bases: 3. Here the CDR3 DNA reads TGTGCCAGCAGCTTAGGGAGCGGGGTCTACGAGCAGTACTTC. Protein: CASSLGSGVYEQYF.

CDR3 DNA sequence: TGTGCCAGTAGCGACAGGGTGGGGGCGATTGATACGCAGTATTTT. Its translation is CASSDRVGAIDTQYF. V is TRBV19 and J is TRBJ2-3; 7 nucleotides match TRBD1. Germline V CDR1 and CDR2: LNHDA, SQIVND (reference sequence). The CDR3 length is 15 residues. With V trimmed by 6 bases and J by 6 bases, 12 bases remained unmatched.

The chain's CDR3 is CASSPTPAGGPYNEQFF. For the CDR3, the DNA is TGTGCCAGCAGTCCCACCCCGGCGGGAGGTCCCTACAATGAGCAGTTCTTC. The chain carries TRBV27 and TRBJ2-1; the match to TRBD2 covers 8 bases. Trimming at V came to 5 bases and at J to 2 bases, leaving 11 bases not matched to a gene. The V gene's germline CDR1 is MNHEY and CDR2 SMNVEV (reference sequence). This CDR3 is built from 17 residues.

The CDR3 DNA reads as TGTGCCAGCAGCGCGGACAGGGCAACAGATACGCAGTATTTT. This gives the protein CASSADRATDTQYF. The chain has TRBV5-6 and TRBJ2-3; 8 bases line up with TRBD1. Germline V gene lookup returns CDR1 SGHDT and CDR2 YYEEEE. V shed 4 bases and J 3 bases; nucleotides not matched to a gene: 4. CDR3 length equals 14 residues.

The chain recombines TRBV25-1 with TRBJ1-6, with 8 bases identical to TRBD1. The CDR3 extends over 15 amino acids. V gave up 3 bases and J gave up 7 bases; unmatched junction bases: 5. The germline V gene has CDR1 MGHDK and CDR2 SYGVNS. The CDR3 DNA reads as TGTGCCAGCAGTGACAGGGGGCTGGGAAATTCACCCCTCCACTTT. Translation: CASSDRGLGNSPLHF.

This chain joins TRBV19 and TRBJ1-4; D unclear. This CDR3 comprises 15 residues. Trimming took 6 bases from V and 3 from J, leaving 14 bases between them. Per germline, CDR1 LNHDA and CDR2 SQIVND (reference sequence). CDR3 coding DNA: TGTGCCAGTAGCAAACAAGTGCAAGCTAATGAAAAACTGTTTTTT. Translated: CASSKQVQANEKLFF.

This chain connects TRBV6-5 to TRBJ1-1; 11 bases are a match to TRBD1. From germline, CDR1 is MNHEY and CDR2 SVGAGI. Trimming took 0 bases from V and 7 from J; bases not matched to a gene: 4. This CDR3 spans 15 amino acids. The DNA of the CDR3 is TGTGCCAGCAGTTACTCGGACAGGGGGCGTTTTGAAGCTTTCTTT. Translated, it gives CASSYSDRGRFEAFF.

CDR3 sequence: CAYTNGTGGNEKLFF. The CDR3 bases are TGTGCCTATACAAATGGGACAGGGGGTAATGAAAAACTGTTTTTT. This chain connects TRBV30 to TRBJ1-4, with 11 bases fitting TRBD1. The trim removed 7 bases at V and 4 bases at J, leaving 8 bases unmatched. This CDR3 is 15 amino acids long. Germline V lookup: CDR1 GTSNPN, CDR2 SVGIG (reference sequence). Filled out from reference TRBV30 and TRBJ1-4, the complete variable domain reads SQTIHQWPATLVQPVGSPLSLECTVEGTSNPNLYWYRQAAGRGLQLLFYSVGIGQISSEVPQNLSASRPQDRQFILSSKKLLLSDSGFYLCAYTNGTGGNEKLFFGSGTQLSVL.

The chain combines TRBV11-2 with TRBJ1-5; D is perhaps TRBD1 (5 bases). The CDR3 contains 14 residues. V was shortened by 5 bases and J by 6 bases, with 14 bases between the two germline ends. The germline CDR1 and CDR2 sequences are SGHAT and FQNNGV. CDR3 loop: CASSPVGGAQPQHF. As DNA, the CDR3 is TGTGCCAGCAGCCCAGTCGGGGGAGCTCAGCCCCAGCATTTT. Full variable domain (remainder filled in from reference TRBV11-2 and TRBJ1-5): EAGVAQSPRYKIIEKRQSVAFWCNPISGHATLYWYQQILGQGPKLLIQFQNNGVVDDSQLPKDRFSAERLKGVDSTLKIQPAKLEDSAVYLCASSPVGGAQPQHFGDGTRLSIL.

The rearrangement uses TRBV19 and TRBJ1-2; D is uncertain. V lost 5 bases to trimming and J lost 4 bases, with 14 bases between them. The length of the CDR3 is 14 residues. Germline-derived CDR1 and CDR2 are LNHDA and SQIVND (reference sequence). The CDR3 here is CASSPQREGYGYTF. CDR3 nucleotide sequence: TGTGCCAGTAGTCCCCAGAGGGAGGGCTATGGCTACACCTTC.

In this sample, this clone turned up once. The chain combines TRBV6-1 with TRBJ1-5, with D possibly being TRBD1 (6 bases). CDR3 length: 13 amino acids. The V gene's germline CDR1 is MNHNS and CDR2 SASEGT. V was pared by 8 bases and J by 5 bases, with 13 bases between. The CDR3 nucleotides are TGTGCCAGCCAAAGGACAGACTATCAGCCCCAGCATTTT. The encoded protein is CASQRTDYQPQHF.

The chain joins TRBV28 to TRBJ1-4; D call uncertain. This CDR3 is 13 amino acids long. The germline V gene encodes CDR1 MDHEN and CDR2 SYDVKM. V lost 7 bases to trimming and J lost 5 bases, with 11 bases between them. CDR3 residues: CASKRGRNEKLFF. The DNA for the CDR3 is TGTGCCAGCAAGCGAGGGAGGAATGAAAAACTGTTTTTT. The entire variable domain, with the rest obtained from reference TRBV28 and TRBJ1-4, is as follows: DVKVTQSSRYLVKRTGEKVFLECVQDMDHENMFWYRQDPGLGLRLIYFSYDVKMKEKGDIPEGYSVSREKKERFSLILESASTNQTSMYLCASKRGRNEKLFFGSGTQLSVL.

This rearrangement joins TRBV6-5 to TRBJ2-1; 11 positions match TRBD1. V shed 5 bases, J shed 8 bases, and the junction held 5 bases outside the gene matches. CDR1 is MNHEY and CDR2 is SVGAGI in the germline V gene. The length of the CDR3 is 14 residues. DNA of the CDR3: TGTGCCAGCAGTCCCCGGGACAGGGGGTATGAGCAGTTCTTC. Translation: CASSPRDRGYEQFF.

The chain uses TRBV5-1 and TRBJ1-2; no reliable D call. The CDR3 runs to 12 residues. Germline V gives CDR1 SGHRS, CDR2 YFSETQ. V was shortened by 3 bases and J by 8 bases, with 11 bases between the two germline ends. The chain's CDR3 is CASSSDLPGYTF. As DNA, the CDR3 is TGCGCCAGCAGCTCAGATCTGCCCGGCTACACCTTC.

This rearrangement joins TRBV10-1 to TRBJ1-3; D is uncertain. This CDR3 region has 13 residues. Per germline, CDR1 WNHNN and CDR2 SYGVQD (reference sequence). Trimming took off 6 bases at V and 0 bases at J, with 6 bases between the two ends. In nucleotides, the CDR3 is TGCGCCAGCAGACCGGGCTCTGGAAACACCATATATTTT. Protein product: CASRPGSGNTIYF.

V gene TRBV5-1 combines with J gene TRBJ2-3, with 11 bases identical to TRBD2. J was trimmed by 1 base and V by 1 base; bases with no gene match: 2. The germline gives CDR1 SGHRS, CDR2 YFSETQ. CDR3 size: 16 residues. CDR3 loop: CASSLILAGGTDTQYF. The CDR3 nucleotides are TGCGCCAGCAGCTTGATACTAGCGGGAGGCACAGATACGCAGTATTTT.

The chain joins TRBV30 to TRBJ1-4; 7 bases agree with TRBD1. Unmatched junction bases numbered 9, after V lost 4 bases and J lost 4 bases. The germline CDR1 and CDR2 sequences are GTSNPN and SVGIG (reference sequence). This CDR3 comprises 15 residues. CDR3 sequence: CAWNPGTDDNEKLFF. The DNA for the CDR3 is TGTGCCTGGAACCCGGGGACAGACGATAATGAAAAACTGTTTTTT.

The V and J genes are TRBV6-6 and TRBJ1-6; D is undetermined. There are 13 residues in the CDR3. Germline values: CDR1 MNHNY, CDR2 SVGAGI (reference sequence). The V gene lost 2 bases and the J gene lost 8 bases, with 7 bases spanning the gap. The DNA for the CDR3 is TGTGCCAGCAGTTACGGGCCTCATTCACCCCTCCACTTT. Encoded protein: CASSYGPHSPLHF.

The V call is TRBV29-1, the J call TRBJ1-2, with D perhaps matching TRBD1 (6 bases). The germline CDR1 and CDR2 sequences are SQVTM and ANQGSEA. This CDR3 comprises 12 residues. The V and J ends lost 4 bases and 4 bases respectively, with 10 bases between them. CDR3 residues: CSVGGGFYGYTF. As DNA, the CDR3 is TGCAGCGTTGGAGGGGGTTTCTATGGCTACACCTTC.

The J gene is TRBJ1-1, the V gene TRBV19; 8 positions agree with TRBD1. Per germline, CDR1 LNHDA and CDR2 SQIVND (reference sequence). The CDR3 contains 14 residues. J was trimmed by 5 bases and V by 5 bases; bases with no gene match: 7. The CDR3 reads CASSAGQAPTEAFF. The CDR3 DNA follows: TGTGCCAGTAGTGCGGGACAGGCACCAACTGAAGCTTTCTTT.

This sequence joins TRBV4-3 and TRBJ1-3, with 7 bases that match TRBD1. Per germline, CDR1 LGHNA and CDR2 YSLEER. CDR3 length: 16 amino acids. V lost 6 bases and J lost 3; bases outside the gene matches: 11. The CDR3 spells CASRPHTDRVGNTIYF. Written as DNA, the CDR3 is TGCGCCAGCAGACCTCATACCGACAGGGTTGGAAACACCATATATTTT.

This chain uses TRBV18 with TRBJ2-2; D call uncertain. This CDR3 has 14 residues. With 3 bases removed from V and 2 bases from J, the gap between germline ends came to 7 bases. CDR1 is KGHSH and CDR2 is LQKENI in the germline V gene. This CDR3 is CASSPNRNTGELFF. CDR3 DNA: TGTGCCAGCTCACCGAACAGAAACACCGGGGAGCTGTTTTTT.

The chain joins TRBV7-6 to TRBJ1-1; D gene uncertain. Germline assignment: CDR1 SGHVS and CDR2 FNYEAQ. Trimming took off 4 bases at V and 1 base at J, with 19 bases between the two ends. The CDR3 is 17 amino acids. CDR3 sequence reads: CASSSPFSAAKNTEAFF. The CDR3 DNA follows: TGTGCCAGCAGCTCCCCATTTTCGGCAGCGAAGAACACTGAAGCTTTCTTT.